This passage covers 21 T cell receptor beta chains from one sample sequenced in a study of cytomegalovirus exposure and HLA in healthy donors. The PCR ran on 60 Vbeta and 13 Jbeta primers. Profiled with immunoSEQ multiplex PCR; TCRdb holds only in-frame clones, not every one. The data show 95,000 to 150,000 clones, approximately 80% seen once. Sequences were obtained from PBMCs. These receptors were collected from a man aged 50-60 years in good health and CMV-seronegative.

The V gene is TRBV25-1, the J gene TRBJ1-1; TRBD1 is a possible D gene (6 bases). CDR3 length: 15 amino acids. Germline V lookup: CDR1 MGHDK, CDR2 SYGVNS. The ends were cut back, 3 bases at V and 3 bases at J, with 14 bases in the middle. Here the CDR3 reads CASSEFRGEHTEAFF. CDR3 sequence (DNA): TGTGCCAGCAGTGAGTTCAGGGGCGAACACACTGAAGCTTTCTTT.

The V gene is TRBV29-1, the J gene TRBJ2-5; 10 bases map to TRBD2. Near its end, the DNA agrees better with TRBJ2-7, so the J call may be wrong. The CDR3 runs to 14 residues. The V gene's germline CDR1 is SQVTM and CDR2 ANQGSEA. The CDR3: CSVDGAGGLDEQYF. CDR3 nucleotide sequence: TGCAGCGTTGACGGAGCGGGGGGGCTCGACGAGCAGTACTTC.

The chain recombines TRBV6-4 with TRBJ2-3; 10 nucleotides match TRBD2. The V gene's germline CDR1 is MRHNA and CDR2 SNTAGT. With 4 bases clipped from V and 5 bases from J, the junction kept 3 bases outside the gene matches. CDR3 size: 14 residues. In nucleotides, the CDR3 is TGTGCCAGCAGTGCGAGCGGGGGGGGAGATACGCAGTATTTT. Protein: CASSASGGGDTQYF.

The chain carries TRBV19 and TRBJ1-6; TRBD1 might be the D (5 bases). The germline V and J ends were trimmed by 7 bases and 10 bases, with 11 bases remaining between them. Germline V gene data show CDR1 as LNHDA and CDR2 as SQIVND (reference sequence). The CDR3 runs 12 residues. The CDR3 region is CASNQGASPLHF. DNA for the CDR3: TGTGCCAGTAACCAGGGTGCCTCACCCCTCCACTTT.

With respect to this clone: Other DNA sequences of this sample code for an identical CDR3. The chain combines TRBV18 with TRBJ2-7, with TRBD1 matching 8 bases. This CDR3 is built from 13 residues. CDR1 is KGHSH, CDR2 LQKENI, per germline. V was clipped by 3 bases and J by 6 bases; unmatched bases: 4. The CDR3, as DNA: TGTGCCAGCTCACCTGGACAGGGAGGCGAGCAGTACGTC. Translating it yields CASSPGQGGEQYV.

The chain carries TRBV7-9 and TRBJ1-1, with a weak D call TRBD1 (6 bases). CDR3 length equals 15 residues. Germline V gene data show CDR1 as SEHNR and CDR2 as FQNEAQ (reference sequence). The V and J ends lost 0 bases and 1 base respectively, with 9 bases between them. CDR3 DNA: TGTGCCAGCAGCTTAGCGGGGGCCCAGAACACTGAAGCTTTCTTT. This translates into CASSLAGAQNTEAFF.

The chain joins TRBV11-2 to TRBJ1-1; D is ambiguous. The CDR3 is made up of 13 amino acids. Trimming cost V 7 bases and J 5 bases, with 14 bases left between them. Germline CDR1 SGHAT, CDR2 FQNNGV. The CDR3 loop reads CASTQTPGTEAFF. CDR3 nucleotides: TGTGCCAGCACCCAAACGCCGGGAACTGAAGCTTTCTTT.

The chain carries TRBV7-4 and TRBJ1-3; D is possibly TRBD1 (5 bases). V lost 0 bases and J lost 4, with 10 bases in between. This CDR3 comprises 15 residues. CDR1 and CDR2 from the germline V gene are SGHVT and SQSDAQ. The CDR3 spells CASSLAQGEGNTIYF. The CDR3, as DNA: TGTGCCAGCAGCTTAGCACAAGGGGAAGGAAACACCATATATTTT.

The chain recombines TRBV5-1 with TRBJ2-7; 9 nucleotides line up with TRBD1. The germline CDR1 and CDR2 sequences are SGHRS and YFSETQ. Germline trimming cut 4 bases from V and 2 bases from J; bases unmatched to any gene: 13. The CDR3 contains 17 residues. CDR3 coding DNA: TGCGCCAGCAGCGCAACCCCCCGGGACAGGGATCCCTACGAGCAGTACTTC. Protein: CASSATPRDRDPYEQYF.

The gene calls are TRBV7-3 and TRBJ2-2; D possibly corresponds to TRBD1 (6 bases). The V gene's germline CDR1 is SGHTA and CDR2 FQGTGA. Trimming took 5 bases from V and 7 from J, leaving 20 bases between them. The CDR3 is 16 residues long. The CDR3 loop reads CASSSARGRGSGELFF. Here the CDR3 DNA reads TGTGCCAGCAGCAGCGCTCGGGGCAGGGGAAGCGGGGAGCTGTTTTTT. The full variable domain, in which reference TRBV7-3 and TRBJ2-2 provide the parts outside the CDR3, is GAGVSQTPSNKVTEKGKYVELRCDPISGHTALYWYRQSLGQGPEFLIYFQGTGAADDSGLPNDRFFAVRPEGSVSTLKIQRTERGDSAVYLCASSSARGRGSGELFFGEGSRLTVL.

The CDR3 DNA reads TGTGCCAGCAGCTTAGAGGACAGAAGAACCCGTTATAATTCACCCCTCCACTTT. The encoded protein is CASSLEDRRTRYNSPLHF. This chain links TRBV7-8 with TRBJ1-6, with D maybe TRBD1 (6 bases). Germline V gene lookup returns CDR1 SGHVS and CDR2 FQNEAQ. Between the trimmed V and J ends, which lost 1 base and 4 bases, there was a span of 17 bases. The CDR3 spans 18 residues.

This chain's CDR3 is CASRTSGGDDNEQFF. DNA for the CDR3: TGTGCCAGCAGGACTAGCGGGGGGGATGACAATGAGCAGTTCTTC. The genes are TRBV6-5 and TRBJ2-1, with TRBD2 matching over 14 bases. The CDR3 runs 15 residues. Germline CDR1 is MNHEY and CDR2 is SVGAGI. The J segment lost 5 bases and the V segment lost 6 bases, leaving 3 bases of the junction unmatched.

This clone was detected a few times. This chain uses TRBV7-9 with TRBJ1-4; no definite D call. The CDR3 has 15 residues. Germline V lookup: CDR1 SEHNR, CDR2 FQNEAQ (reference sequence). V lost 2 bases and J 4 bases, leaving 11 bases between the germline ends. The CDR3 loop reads CASSLPSGDNEKLFF. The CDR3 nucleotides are TGTGCCAGCAGCTTACCGTCAGGCGATAATGAAAAACTGTTTTTT.

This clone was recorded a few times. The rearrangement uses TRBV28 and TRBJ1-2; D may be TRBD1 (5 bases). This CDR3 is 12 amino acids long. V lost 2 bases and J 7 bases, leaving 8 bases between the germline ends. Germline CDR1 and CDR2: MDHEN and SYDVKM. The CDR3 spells CASSLAGGGYTF. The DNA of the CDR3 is TGTGCCAGCAGTTTAGCGGGGGGTGGCTACACCTTC.

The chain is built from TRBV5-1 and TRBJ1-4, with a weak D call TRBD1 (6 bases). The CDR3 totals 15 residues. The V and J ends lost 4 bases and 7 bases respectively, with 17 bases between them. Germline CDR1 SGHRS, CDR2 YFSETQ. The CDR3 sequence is CASSSGPGVGEKLFF. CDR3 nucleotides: TGCGCCAGCAGCAGTGGGCCAGGGGTAGGTGAAAAACTGTTTTTT.

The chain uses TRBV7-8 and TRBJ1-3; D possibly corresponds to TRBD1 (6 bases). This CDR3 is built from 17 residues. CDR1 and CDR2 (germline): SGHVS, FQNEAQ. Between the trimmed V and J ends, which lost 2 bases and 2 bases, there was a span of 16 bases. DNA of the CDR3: TGTGCCAGCAGCTTATCGCTCCTCAGACAGGCTGGAAACACCATATATTTT. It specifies CASSLSLLRQAGNTIYF.

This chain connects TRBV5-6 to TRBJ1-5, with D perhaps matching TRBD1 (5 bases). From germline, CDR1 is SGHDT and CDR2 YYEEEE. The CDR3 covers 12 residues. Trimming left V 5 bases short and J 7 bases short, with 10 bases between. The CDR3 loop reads CASSYGAQPQHF. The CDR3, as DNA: TGTGCCAGCAGTTATGGGGCACAGCCCCAGCATTTT.

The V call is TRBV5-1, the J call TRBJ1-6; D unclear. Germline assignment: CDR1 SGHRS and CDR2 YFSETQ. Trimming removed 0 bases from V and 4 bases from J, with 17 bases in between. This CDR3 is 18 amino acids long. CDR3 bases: TGCGCCAGCAGCTTGGCCCCCAACCTGCGTGAATATAATTCACCCCTCCACTTT. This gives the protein CASSLAPNLREYNSPLHF.

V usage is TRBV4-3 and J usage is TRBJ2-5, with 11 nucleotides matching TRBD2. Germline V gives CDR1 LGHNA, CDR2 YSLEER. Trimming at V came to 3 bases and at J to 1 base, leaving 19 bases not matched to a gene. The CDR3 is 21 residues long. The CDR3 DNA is TGCGCCAGCAGCCAGTTCCCCCCAGGGACTAGCGGAGCCTTTACCCAAGAGACCCAGTACTTC. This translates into CASSQFPPGTSGAFTQETQYF.

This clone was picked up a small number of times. Here the CDR3 DNA reads TGTGCCAGCAGCCTTTCCTCGAACTATGGCTACACCTTC. Encoded protein: CASSLSSNYGYTF. This rearrangement joins TRBV5-8 to TRBJ1-2, with no clear D. V lost 4 bases, J lost 2 bases, and 9 bases lay in between. The CDR3 has 13 amino acids. Germline V gives CDR1 SGHTS, CDR2 YDEGEE.

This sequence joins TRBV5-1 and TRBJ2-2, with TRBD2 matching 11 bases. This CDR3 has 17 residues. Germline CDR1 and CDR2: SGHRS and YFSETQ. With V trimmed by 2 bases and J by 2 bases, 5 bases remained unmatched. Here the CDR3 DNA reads TGCGCCAGCAGCTTACTAGCGGGGGCCACCAACACCGGGGAGCTGTTTTTT. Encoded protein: CASSLLAGATNTGELFF.